The 6 T cell receptor beta chains below all came from one sample that was sequenced in a study of CD8+CD57+ T cells in acquired aplastic anemia. According to the study, genomic DNA was the template for TCR beta VDJ and CDR3 profiling. TCRdb re-derived calls from the reads in MiXCR, one entry per CDR3 protein. This sample has approximately 270,000 distinct CDR3 sequences; approximately 55% occur once, and the top ten carry less than 10%. The sequencing input was sorted CD4+, CD8+, or CD8+CD57+ T cells (not recorded which) from PBMCs. The receptors were gathered from a human donor with severe aplastic anemia or a healthy control (not recorded which).

The sample holds a few counts of this clonotype. The V gene is TRBV28, the J gene TRBJ2-1, with 9 bases lining up with TRBD2. V shed 7 bases and J 3 bases; nucleotides not matched to a gene: 10. The CDR3 runs 16 residues. Germline V gene data show CDR1 as MDHEN and CDR2 as SYDVKM. The CDR3 is CASIAGGRHNYNEQFF. In DNA form, the CDR3 reads TGTGCCAGCATCGCGGGGGGGCGGCATAACTACAATGAGCAGTTCTTC.

This clonotype was detected only a few times. The chain employs TRBV6-6 and TRBJ2-7; unclear D gene. Per germline, CDR1 MNHNY and CDR2 SVGAGI (reference sequence). The CDR3 is 12 residues long. Trimming stripped 7 bases from V and 0 bases from J, with 7 bases between. CDR3 in amino acids: CASKPSSYEQYF. CDR3 DNA: TGTGCCAGCAAGCCTAGCTCCTACGAGCAGTACTTC.

The chain has TRBV4-3 and TRBJ2-7, with 10 bases lining up with TRBD2. Germline V lookup: CDR1 LGHNA, CDR2 YSLEER. V trimming: 0 bases; J trimming: 2 bases; junction bases outside the gene matches: 10. CDR3 size: 18 residues. The chain's CDR3 is CASSQDLPSGGITYEQYF. The CDR3, as DNA: TGCGCCAGCAGCCAAGATCTGCCTAGCGGGGGAATAACCTACGAGCAGTACTTC.

The chain links TRBV5-4 to TRBJ2-2, with 9 positions matching TRBD1. In germline, CDR1 is SGHNT, CDR2 YYREEE (reference sequence). V lost 1 base, J lost 6 bases, and 4 bases stayed unmatched. There are 15 residues in the CDR3. In nucleotides, the CDR3 is TGTGCCAGCAGCTTGCCGGGACAGGGAGCCGGGGAGCTGTTTTTT. It specifies CASSLPGQGAGELFF.

As to this clonotype: A much larger clone sits a single nucleotide away, making a read error possible. V usage is TRBV20-1 and J usage is TRBJ2-3; TRBD1 or TRBD2 may be the D gene (6 bases each). Germline CDR1 is DFQATT and CDR2 is SNEGSKA (reference sequence). This CDR3 spans 15 amino acids. The V end lost 6 bases, the J end lost 4 bases, and 20 bases lay between the germline ends. The CDR3, as DNA: TGCAGTGCGGCAGGGGAACGGGGGCCCCCAGATACGCAGTATTTT. Its protein product is CSAAGERGPPDTQYF.

This clonotype has a count of ten or more. This chain connects TRBV12-3 or TRBV12-4 to TRBJ1-1, with a weak D call TRBD1 (6 bases). The CDR3 is made up of 18 amino acids. V dropped 3 bases and J dropped 0 bases, with 20 bases sitting between them. CDR3 in amino acids: CASSFDVQRRGLNTEAFF. The DNA of the CDR3 is TGTGCCAGCAGTTTTGACGTCCAACGACGGGGGCTGAACACTGAAGCTTTCTTT.